The present entry profiles one T cell receptor beta chain with its context. Its specificity is unknown. Profiled with immunoSEQ multiplex PCR; TCRdb holds only in-frame clones, not every one. The data hold hundreds of thousands of clones, with 95% to 97% observed a single time. The data derive from a study of shared clonotypes between healthy human individuals. Overall study results and limits: Enrolling few donors narrowed the genetic and exposure-history diversity that was represented. Expectations were that clonotype sharing among donors would be affected by sequencing depth.

Naivety among CD8 cells was defined by CD45RO negativity and positive CCR7 selection, thereby excluding terminally differentiated effector memory CD45RA+ cells. Trimming left V 6 bases short and J 4 bases short, with 12 bases between. CDR1 is MGHRA, CDR2 YSYEKL, per germline. This CDR3 is built from 13 residues. What was sequenced was naive CD8+ T cells sorted from blood. The gene calls are TRBV4-1 and TRBJ1-2, with D possibly TRBD1 on 5 matching bases. The TCR was taken from a woman aged 30 to 39 in good health. The CDR3, as DNA: TGCGCCAGCAGGACAACAGGAAGCTATGGCTACACCTTC. Protein product: CASRTTGSYGYTF.